Each of the 32 T cell receptor beta chains below was sequenced from the same sample in a study of OX40 agonist ivuxolimab in advanced cancers. Receptor amplification or capture employed the immunoSEQ multiplex PCR assay. Sourced from immuneACCESS, this table was stored by TCRdb with only in-frame sequences that have V and J called. A share of the clones is absent; for the studies checked, an unresolved V gene accounts for under half, and the remainder has no known explanation. Within this sample are about 94,000 clones, with about nine tenths of them counted one time only. Approximately 0.3% of the sample lies in the top ten. The starting material was CD4+ or CD8+ T cells sorted from blood, obtained in a trial of the OX40 agonist ivuxolimab. These receptors were taken from an adult with an advanced solid tumor such as melanoma, head and neck, liver or kidney cancer.

The chain is built from TRBV14 and TRBJ1-3, with unresolved D. The CDR3 consists of 16 residues. From germline, CDR1 is SGHDN and CDR2 FVKESK. The V and J ends lost 0 bases and 5 bases respectively, with 14 bases between them. CDR3 residues: CASSQDRRVPRNTIYF. The CDR3 coding sequence is TGTGCCAGCAGCCAAGATAGGAGGGTTCCAAGAAACACCATATATTTT. Complete variable domain (other parts from reference TRBV14 and TRBJ1-3): EAGVTQFPSHSVIEKGQTVTLRCDPISGHDNLYWYRRVMGKEIKFLLHFVKESKQDESGMPNNRFLAERTGGTYSTLKVQPAELEDSGVYFCASSQDRRVPRNTIYFGEGSWLTVV.

V and J are TRBV7-9 and TRBJ2-7; D unresolved. The CDR3 is 14 amino acids. The V and J ends lost 3 bases and 2 bases respectively, with 11 bases between them. CDR1 and CDR2 (germline): SEHNR, FQNEAQ (reference sequence). CDR3 sequence reads: CASSFSAATYEQYF. CDR3 DNA sequence: TGTGCCAGCAGCTTTAGTGCGGCCACCTACGAGCAGTACTTC.

The chain has TRBV5-1 and TRBJ1-4; the match to TRBD1 covers 9 bases. The V gene's germline CDR1 is SGHRS and CDR2 YFSETQ. There are 14 residues in the CDR3. The V segment lost 5 bases and the J segment 5 bases; nucleotides outside the gene matches: 4. The CDR3: CASRAGTGNEKLFF. The CDR3 nucleotides are TGCGCCAGCAGGGCCGGGACAGGGAATGAAAAACTGTTTTTT.

CDR3 in DNA: TGTGCCAGCAGCCGAGTCATGGGAGGGTCCAATGAGCAGTTCTTC. This sequence encodes CASSRVMGGSNEQFF. The rearrangement joins TRBV5-4 to TRBJ2-1; 7 bases align to TRBD2. Germline V gene data show CDR1 as SGHNT and CDR2 as YYREEE (reference sequence). The CDR3 is 15 residues long. With 4 bases clipped from V and 6 bases from J, the junction kept 10 bases outside the gene matches.

The genes are TRBV6-1 and TRBJ2-7; no clear D. Trimming stripped 2 bases from V and 2 bases from J, with 19 bases between. CDR3 length equals 17 residues. Germline V lookup: CDR1 MNHNS, CDR2 SASEGT. Here the CDR3 reads CASSEQTRLGSPYEQYF. CDR3 coding DNA: TGTGCCAGCAGTGAACAAACCAGACTCGGCAGTCCCTACGAGCAGTACTTC.

This clone was seen more than once but under ten times. The J gene is TRBJ1-4, the V gene TRBV6-4; D possibly corresponds to TRBD1 (5 bases). The V end lost 5 bases, the J end lost 7 bases, and 11 bases lay between the germline ends. Germline lookup yields CDR1 MRHNA and CDR2 SNTAGT. The CDR3 sequence is 13 residues long. CDR3 region: CASSRGSGEKLFF. The CDR3 DNA follows: TGTGCCAGCAGTCGGGGGTCGGGTGAAAAACTGTTTTTT.

The chain uses TRBV5-1 and TRBJ1-2; D is ambiguous. Looked up from germline, CDR1 is SGHRS and CDR2 is YFSETQ. CDR3 length equals 15 residues. Trimming shortened V by 0 bases and J by 4 bases, and 13 bases separated the two germline ends. The CDR3 coding sequence is TGCGCCAGCAGCTTGGTGGGCAGCCTAGGCTATGGCTACACCTTC. This codes for CASSLVGSLGYGYTF.

This chain connects TRBV2 to TRBJ2-7; TRBD1 matches 7 bases. The CDR3 is 12 amino acids. Per germline, CDR1 SNHLY and CDR2 FYNNEI. V lost 5 bases and J lost 3; bases outside the gene matches: 1. The CDR3 here is CASSRGLYEQYF. The CDR3 DNA follows: TGTGCCAGCAGTAGGGGGCTCTACGAGCAGTACTTC.

The chain joins TRBV7-9 to TRBJ1-2, with a tentative D call TRBD1 (5 bases). The V and J ends lost 5 bases and 2 bases respectively, with 15 bases between them. The CDR3 is 15 residues long. CDR1 is SEHNR, CDR2 FQNEAQ, per germline (reference sequence). The CDR3 sequence is CASSARGNFNYGYTF. DNA for the CDR3: TGTGCCAGCAGCGCCCGGGGGAACTTCAACTATGGCTACACCTTC.

V is TRBV7-8 and J is TRBJ2-3; weak D call: TRBD2 (6 bases). The CDR3 has 13 residues. Germline V gene sequence: CDR1 SGHVS, CDR2 FQNEAQ. Trimming removed 5 bases at V and 3 bases at J, with 9 bases between. The CDR3 coding sequence is TGTGCCAGCAGCCGCCGGGAGACAGATACGCAGTATTTT. Its translation is CASSRRETDTQYF.

This clone was picked up a small number of times. The CDR3 region is CASSPGQGDTEAFF. CDR3 sequence (DNA): TGTGCCAGCAGCCCCGGACAGGGCGACACTGAAGCTTTCTTT. The chain employs TRBV7-9 and TRBJ1-1; 8 positions agree with TRBD1. Trimming at V came to 5 bases and at J to 3 bases, leaving 5 bases not matched to a gene. Germline loops: CDR1 SEHNR, CDR2 FQNEAQ (reference sequence). This CDR3 region has 14 residues.

CDR3 nucleotide sequence: TGTGCCAGCAGCCCGGACAGGAATTCACCCCTCCACTTT. Encoded protein: CASSPDRNSPLHF. J is TRBJ1-6 and V is TRBV7-3, with 7 bases matching TRBD1. The CDR3 length is 13 residues. The V segment lost 5 bases and the J segment 7 bases; nucleotides outside the gene matches: 2. Germline values: CDR1 SGHTA, CDR2 FQGTGA.

The V call is TRBV14, the J call TRBJ1-2; the D is unclear. The CDR3 consists of 14 residues. The germline gives CDR1 SGHDN, CDR2 FVKESK. Trimming removed 0 bases from V and 2 bases from J, with 7 bases in between. The CDR3 region is CASSQESRNYGYTF. The DNA of the CDR3 is TGTGCCAGCAGCCAAGAGTCCAGGAACTATGGCTACACCTTC.

V gene TRBV2 combines with J gene TRBJ1-1, with 7 bases fitting TRBD1. The V gene end was trimmed by 6 bases and the J gene end by 3 bases; junction bases not matched to a gene: 7. There are 14 residues in the CDR3. Per the germline V gene, CDR1 is SNHLY and CDR2 is FYNNEI. The CDR3 nucleotides are TGTGCCAGCAGAGCGACAGGGAGGGACACTGAAGCTTTCTTT. Encoded protein: CASRATGRDTEAFF.

This clone was observed a few times. The gene calls are TRBV7-7 and TRBJ2-5, with a tentative D call TRBD2 (5 bases). Trimming cost V 5 bases and J 2 bases, with 18 bases left between them. From germline, CDR1 is SSHAT and CDR2 FNYEAQ (reference sequence). CDR3 size: 16 residues. The CDR3 protein is CASSPGLDTTQETQYF. The CDR3 region has the DNA TGTGCCAGCAGCCCCGGACTGGATACGACACAAGAGACCCAGTACTTC.

This chain connects TRBV6-1 to TRBJ2-1, with no clear D. The CDR3 covers 15 residues. The germline V gene encodes CDR1 MNHNS and CDR2 SASEGT. Trimming pared 1 base from V and 14 bases from J, leaving 21 bases between. CDR3 protein: CASSEGSMWGELEFF. In DNA, the CDR3 is TGTGCCAGCAGTGAAGGGTCGATGTGGGGTGAGTTAGAGTTCTTC.

This rearrangement joins TRBV7-2 to TRBJ2-2; D may be TRBD1 (5 bases). The CDR3 runs 13 residues. CDR1 is SGHTA, CDR2 FQGNSA, per germline. Trimming took off 7 bases at V and 7 bases at J, with 13 bases between the two ends. For the CDR3, the DNA is TGTGCCAGCATCCTCAGGGCGGACGGGGAGCTGTTTTTT. Residues: CASILRADGELFF.

The chain links TRBV7-8 to TRBJ1-4; tentatively, D is TRBD1 (6 bases). Trimming left V 4 bases short and J 5 bases short, with 11 bases between. Germline V gives CDR1 SGHVS, CDR2 FQNEAQ. This CDR3 comprises 14 residues. This CDR3 is CASSSTGNNEKLFF. CDR3 coding DNA: TGTGCCAGCAGCTCGACAGGAAACAATGAAAAACTGTTTTTT. Supplemented by reference TRBV7-8 and TRBJ1-4, the full variable domain reads GAGVSQSPRYKVAKRGQDVALRCDPISGHVSLFWYQQALGQGPEFLTYFQNEAQLDKSGLPSDRFFAERPEGSVSTLKIQRTQQEDSAVYLCASSSTGNNEKLFFGSGTQLSVL.

The chain is built from TRBV4-2 and TRBJ2-5; 7 bases fit TRBD2. Germline-derived CDR1 and CDR2 are LGHNA and YNFKEQ. This CDR3 contains 16 residues. V lost 3 bases to trimming and J lost 3 bases; unmatched junction nucleotides: 10. The CDR3 loop is CASSQEGAGPKETQYF. In DNA form, the CDR3 reads TGTGCCAGCAGCCAGGAGGGAGCGGGGCCTAAAGAGACCCAGTACTTC.

J is TRBJ1-6 and V is TRBV9; 9 nucleotides align to TRBD1. V dropped 4 bases and J dropped 7; count of bases not matched to a gene: 3. Per the germline V gene, CDR1 is SGDLS and CDR2 is YYNGEE. This CDR3 comprises 14 residues. CDR3 DNA sequence: TGTGCCAGCAGCAATGGACAGGGGAATTCACCCCTCCACTTT. Its protein product is CASSNGQGNSPLHF.

This chain joins TRBV19 and TRBJ2-5; the match to TRBD2 covers 8 bases. Germline CDR1 and CDR2: LNHDA and SQIVND (reference sequence). After removal of 7 bases from V and 4 bases from J, the junction contained 8 bases not matched to a gene. The CDR3 contains 14 residues. In DNA form, the CDR3 reads TGTGCCAGTACCACGAGCGGGGGTGGAGAGACCCAGTACTTC. Translation: CASTTSGGGETQYF. Full variable domain (outside the CDR3, taken from reference TRBV19 and TRBJ2-5): DGGITQSPKYLFRKEGQNVTLSCEQNLNHDAMYWYRQDPGQGLRLIYYSQIVNDFQKGDIAEGYSVSREKKESFPLTVTSAQKNPTAFYLCASTTSGGGETQYFGPGTRLLVL.

The chain joins TRBV19 to TRBJ1-2, with unresolved D. CDR3 length: 14 amino acids. The V gene's germline CDR1 is LNHDA and CDR2 SQIVND (reference sequence). Trimming shortened V by 2 bases and J by 4 bases, and 11 bases separated the two germline ends. CDR3 amino acids: CASSIYGSGYGYTF. Here the CDR3 DNA reads TGTGCCAGTAGTATATACGGGTCGGGCTATGGCTACACCTTC.

The V and J genes are TRBV4-1 and TRBJ1-1; 7 nucleotides line up with TRBD1. The CDR3 loop spans 16 amino acids. The ends lost 3 bases at V and 2 bases at J; junction bases unmatched: 9. Germline-derived CDR1 and CDR2 are MGHRA and YSYEKL. The CDR3 loop is CASSHLNRGYNTEAFF. DNA of the CDR3: TGCGCCAGCAGCCATCTGAACAGGGGTTACAACACTGAAGCTTTCTTT.

V is TRBV29-1 and J is TRBJ2-2; 8 bases are shared with TRBD1. The J segment lost 4 bases and the V segment lost 6 bases, leaving 7 bases of the junction unmatched. CDR3 length equals 14 residues. Germline-derived CDR1 and CDR2 are SQVTM and ANQGSEA. The CDR3 sequence: CSVLTGATTGELFF. CDR3 nucleotides: TGCAGCGTCCTGACAGGGGCGACCACCGGGGAGCTGTTTTTT.

The rearrangement joins TRBV19 to TRBJ2-3; 7 bases are shared with TRBD1. Germline loops: CDR1 LNHDA, CDR2 SQIVND (reference sequence). CDR3 length: 17 residues. V lost 4 bases and J lost 0; bases outside the gene matches: 10. This CDR3 reads CASSTGTAIPSTDTQYF. In DNA form, the CDR3 reads TGTGCCAGTAGTACCGGGACAGCAATCCCTAGCACAGATACGCAGTATTTT.

The genes are TRBV5-8 and TRBJ2-5; TRBD1 or TRBD2 may be the D gene (5 bases each). This CDR3 contains 15 residues. V gave up 0 bases and J gave up 3 bases, with 12 bases separating them. In germline, CDR1 is SGHTS, CDR2 YDEGEE. DNA of the CDR3: TGTGCCAGCAGCTTGGGGTTAGGGACCGAAGAGACCCAGTACTTC. This codes for CASSLGLGTEETQYF.

The gene calls are TRBV2 and TRBJ1-5, with D uncertain. The CDR3 sequence is 13 residues long. The V gene lost 7 bases and the J gene lost 0 bases, with 7 bases spanning the gap. The germline gives CDR1 SNHLY, CDR2 FYNNEI. This CDR3 reads CASKTDSNQPQHF. In nucleotides, the CDR3 is TGTGCCAGCAAGACCGATAGCAATCAGCCCCAGCATTTT.

This chain joins TRBV4-1 and TRBJ1-5; tentative D call: TRBD1 (5 bases). Trimming cost V 1 base and J 6 bases, with 13 bases left between them. The CDR3 has 15 amino acids. Germline V lookup: CDR1 MGHRA, CDR2 YSYEKL. CDR3 protein: CASSQGPQGGQPQHF. CDR3 sequence (DNA): TGCGCCAGCAGCCAAGGACCCCAGGGAGGTCAGCCCCAGCATTTT.

This clone has just one count. The chain joins TRBV19 to TRBJ1-2; TRBD1 matches 8 bases. Germline V CDR1 and CDR2: LNHDA, SQIVND (reference sequence). V shed 4 bases and J 4 bases; nucleotides not matched to a gene: 11. The CDR3 sequence is 16 residues long. For the CDR3, the DNA is TGTGCCAGTAGTACCTACGGGACAGGCGAAACCTATGGCTACACCTTC. Amino acids: CASSTYGTGETYGYTF.

V is TRBV30 and J is TRBJ2-4, with TRBD2 matching over 7 bases. The CDR3 spans 12 residues. The V gene's germline CDR1 is GTSNPN and CDR2 SVGIG (reference sequence). Trimming removed 4 bases from V and 8 bases from J; junction bases left unmatched: 5. CDR3 residues: CAWNPGRDIQYF. CDR3 nucleotides: TGTGCCTGGAATCCAGGGAGGGACATTCAGTACTTC.

The rearrangement links TRBV10-3 to TRBJ2-3; maybe TRBD2 (7 bases). The ends were cut back, 10 bases at V and 1 base at J, with 15 bases in the middle. Germline CDR1 is ENHRY and CDR2 is SYGVKD. This CDR3 region has 14 residues. The CDR3 DNA reads TGTGCCACCGGGGGGCGGGGTGGCACAGATACGCAGTATTTT. It translates to CATGGRGGTDTQYF.

This clone was observed a handful of times. The chain is built from TRBV19 and TRBJ1-1; D gene uncertain. The germline gives CDR1 LNHDA, CDR2 SQIVND (reference sequence). Trimming shortened V by 9 bases and J by 1 base, and 18 bases separated the two germline ends. The CDR3 totals 15 residues. The CDR3 DNA is TGTGCCAGCCTCCGGGAGGAGACTTCGAACACTGAAGCTTTCTTT. Translated: CASLREETSNTEAFF. Combining the CDR3 with reference TRBV19 and TRBJ1-1 gives the whole variable domain DGGITQSPKYLFRKEGQNVTLSCEQNLNHDAMYWYRQDPGQGLRLIYYSQIVNDFQKGDIAEGYSVSREKKESFPLTVTSAQKNPTAFYLCASLREETSNTEAFFGQGTRLTVV.